Included here is one T cell receptor beta chain sequence, with context. The sample belongs to a study of blood T cell repertoires in COVID-19. Study-wide background: Samples came from the United States, Italy and Spain, spanning acute and convalescent COVID-19. Sample material is recorded as cDNA or gDNA derived from T cells, B-cell-depleted T cells, or PBMCs.

Sequencing was performed with immunoSEQ multiplex PCR; in TCRdb, only in-frame clones are kept and a portion is missing. The sample has approximately 50,000 clones; approximately 89% are singletons. Germline V CDR1 and CDR2: LNHDA, SQIVND (reference sequence). The CDR3 runs 14 residues. The trim removed 6 bases at V and 6 bases at J, leaving 7 bases unmatched. The TCR sequence derives from a woman aged 80 or older with acute or convalescent COVID-19. The J gene is TRBJ2-2, the V gene TRBV19, with 7 bases fitting TRBD1. Sequences were obtained from peripheral blood. Here the CDR3 reads CASRPDRDPGELFF. The CDR3 DNA reads TGTGCCAGTAGACCCGACAGGGATCCCGGGGAGCTGTTTTTT. The full variable domain, completed using reference TRBV19 and TRBJ2-2, is DGGITQSPKYLFRKEGQNVTLSCEQNLNHDAMYWYRQDPGQGLRLIYYSQIVNDFQKGDIAEGYSVSREKKESFPLTVTSAQKNPTAFYLCASRPDRDPGELFFGEGSRLTVL.